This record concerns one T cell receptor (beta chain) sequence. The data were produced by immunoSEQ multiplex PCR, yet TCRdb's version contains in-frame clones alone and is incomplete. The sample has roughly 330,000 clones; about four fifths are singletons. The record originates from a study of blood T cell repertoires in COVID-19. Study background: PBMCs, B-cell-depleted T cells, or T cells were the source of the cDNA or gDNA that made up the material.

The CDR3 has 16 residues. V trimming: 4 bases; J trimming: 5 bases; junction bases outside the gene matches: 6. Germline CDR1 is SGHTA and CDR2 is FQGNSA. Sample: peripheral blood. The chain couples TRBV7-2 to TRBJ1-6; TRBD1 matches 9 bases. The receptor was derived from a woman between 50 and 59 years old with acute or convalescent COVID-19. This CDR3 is CASSSDRGTHNSPLHF. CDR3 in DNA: TGTGCCAGCAGCTCGGACAGGGGAACCCATAATTCACCCCTCCACTTT.